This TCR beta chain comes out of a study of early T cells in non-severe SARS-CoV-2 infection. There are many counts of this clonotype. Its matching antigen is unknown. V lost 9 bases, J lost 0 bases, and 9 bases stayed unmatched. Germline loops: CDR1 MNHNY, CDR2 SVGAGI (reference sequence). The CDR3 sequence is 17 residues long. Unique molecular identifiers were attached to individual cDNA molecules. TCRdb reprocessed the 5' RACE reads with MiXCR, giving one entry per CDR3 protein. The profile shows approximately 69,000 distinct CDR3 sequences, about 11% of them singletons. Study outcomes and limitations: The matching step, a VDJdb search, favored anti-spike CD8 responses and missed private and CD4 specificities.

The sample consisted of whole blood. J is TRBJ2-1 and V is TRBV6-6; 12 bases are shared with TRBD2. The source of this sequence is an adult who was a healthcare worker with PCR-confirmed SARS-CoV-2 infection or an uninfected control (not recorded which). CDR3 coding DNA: TGTGCCAGTAAACTAGCGGGAGGCCTGAGCTCCTACAATGAGCAGTTCTTC. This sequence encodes CASKLAGGLSSYNEQFF.